This TCR beta chain was recorded in a study of cytomegalovirus exposure and HLA in healthy donors. On this clone itself: Antigen unknown.

Primers for the PCR totalled 60 Vbeta and 13 Jbeta. Libraries were prepared by immunoSEQ multiplex PCR; TCRdb keeps only in-frame clonotypes and omits some of them. This sample yields about 100,000 clones, of which approximately 80% are seen a single time; around 0.74% belongs to the top ten. CDR3 length equals 13 residues. The V end lost 5 bases, the J end lost 0 bases, and 8 bases lay between the germline ends. Germline loops: CDR1 SGHRS, CDR2 YFSETQ. Study results and limitations: Indistinguishable V segments such as TRBV6-2 and TRBV6-3 were excluded. When the data were analyzed later, several of the most significant clusters appeared to be linked to common viral pathogens. Later genetic work tied a missense DCLRE1C variant to beta-chain V and J trimming. For most TCR sequences rarity was the rule, although some public TCRs occurred in many donors.

The sequence was collected from a woman between 55 and 75 years old in good health and CMV-seronegative. J is TRBJ1-2 and V is TRBV5-1; maybe TRBD1 (6 bases). The source material was PBMCs. CDR3 loop: CASRAGANYGYTF. The CDR3 DNA follows: TGCGCCAGCAGGGCAGGGGCTAACTATGGCTACACCTTC.